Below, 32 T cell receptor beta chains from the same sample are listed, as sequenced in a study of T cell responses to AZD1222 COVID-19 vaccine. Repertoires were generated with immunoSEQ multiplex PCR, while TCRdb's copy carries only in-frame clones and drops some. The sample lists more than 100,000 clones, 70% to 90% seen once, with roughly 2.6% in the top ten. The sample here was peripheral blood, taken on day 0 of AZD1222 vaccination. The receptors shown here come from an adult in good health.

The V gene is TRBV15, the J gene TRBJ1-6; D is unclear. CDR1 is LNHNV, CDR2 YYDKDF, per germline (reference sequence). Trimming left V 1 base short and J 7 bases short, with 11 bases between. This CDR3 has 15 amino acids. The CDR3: CATSRGGRENSPLHF. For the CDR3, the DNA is TGTGCCACCAGCAGAGGCGGGAGAGAAAATTCACCCCTCCACTTT.

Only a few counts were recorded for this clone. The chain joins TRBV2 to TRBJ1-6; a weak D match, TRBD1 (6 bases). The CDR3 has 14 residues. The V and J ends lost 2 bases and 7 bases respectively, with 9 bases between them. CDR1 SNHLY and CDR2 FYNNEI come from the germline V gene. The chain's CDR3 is CASSEQGLNSPLHF. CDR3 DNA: TGTGCCAGCAGTGAACAGGGGCTGAATTCACCCCTCCACTTT.

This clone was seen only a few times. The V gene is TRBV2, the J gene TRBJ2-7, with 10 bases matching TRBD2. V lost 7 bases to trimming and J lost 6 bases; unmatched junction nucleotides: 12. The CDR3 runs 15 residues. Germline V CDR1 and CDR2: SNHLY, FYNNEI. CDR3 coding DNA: TGTGCCAGCACCCCTAAGATGGCTAGCGGGAGCGAGCAGTACTTC. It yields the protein CASTPKMASGSEQYF.

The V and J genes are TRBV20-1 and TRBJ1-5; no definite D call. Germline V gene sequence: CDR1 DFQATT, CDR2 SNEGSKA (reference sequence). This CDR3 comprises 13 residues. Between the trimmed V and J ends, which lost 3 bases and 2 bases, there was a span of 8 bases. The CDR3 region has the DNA TGCAGTGCTAGTAACGAGGGCAATCAGCCCCAGCATTTT. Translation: CSASNEGNQPQHF.

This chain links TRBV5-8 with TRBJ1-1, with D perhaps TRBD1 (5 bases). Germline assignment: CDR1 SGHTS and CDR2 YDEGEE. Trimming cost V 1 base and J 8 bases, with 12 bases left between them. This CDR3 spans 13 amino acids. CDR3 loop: CASSLWSGTEAFF. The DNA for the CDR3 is TGTGCCAGCAGCTTGTGGTCAGGGACCGAAGCTTTCTTT.

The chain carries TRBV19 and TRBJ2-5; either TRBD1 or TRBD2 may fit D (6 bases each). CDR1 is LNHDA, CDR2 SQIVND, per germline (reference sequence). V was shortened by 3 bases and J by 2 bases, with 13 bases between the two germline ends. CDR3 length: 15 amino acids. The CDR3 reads CASSMGGPRQETQYF. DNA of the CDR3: TGTGCCAGTAGTATGGGGGGCCCACGACAAGAGACCCAGTACTTC.

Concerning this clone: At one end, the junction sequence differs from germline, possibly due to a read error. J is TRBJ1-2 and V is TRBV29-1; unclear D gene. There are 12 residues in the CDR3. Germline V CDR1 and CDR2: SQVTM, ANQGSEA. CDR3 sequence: CSAERASLGYTF. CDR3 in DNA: TGCAGCGCTGAACGGGCATCGCTTGGCTACACCTTC. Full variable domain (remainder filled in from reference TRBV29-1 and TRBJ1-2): SAVISQKPSRDICQRGTSLTIQCQVDSQVTMMFWYRQQPGQSLTLIATANQGSEATYESGFVIDKFPISRPNLTFSTLTVSNMSPEDSSIYLCSAERASLGYTFGSGTRLTVV.

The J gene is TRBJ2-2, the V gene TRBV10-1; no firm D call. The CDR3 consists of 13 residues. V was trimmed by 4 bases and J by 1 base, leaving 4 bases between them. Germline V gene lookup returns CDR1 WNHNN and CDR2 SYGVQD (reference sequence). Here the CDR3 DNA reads TGCGCCAGCAGTGTAGGGAACACCGGGGAGCTGTTTTTT. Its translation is CASSVGNTGELFF.

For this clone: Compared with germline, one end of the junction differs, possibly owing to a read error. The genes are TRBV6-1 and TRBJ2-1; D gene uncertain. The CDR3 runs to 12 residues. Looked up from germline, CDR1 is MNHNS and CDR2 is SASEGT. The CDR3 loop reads CASTEGYNEQFF. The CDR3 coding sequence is TGTGCCAGCACTGAAGGATACAATGAGCAGTTCTTC.

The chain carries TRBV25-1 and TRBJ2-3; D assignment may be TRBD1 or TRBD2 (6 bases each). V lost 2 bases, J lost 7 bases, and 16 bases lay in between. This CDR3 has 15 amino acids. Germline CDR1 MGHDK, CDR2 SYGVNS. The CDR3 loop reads CASSEEGGHSYTQYF. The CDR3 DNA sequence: TGTGCCAGCAGTGAAGAGGGGGGCCACAGCTATACGCAGTATTTT. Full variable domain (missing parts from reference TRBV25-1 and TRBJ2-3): EADIYQTPRYLVIGTGKKITLECSQTMGHDKMYWYQQDPGMELHLIHYSYGVNSTEKGDLSSESTVSRIRTEHFPLTLESARPSHTSQYLCASSEEGGHSYTQYFGPGTRLTVL.

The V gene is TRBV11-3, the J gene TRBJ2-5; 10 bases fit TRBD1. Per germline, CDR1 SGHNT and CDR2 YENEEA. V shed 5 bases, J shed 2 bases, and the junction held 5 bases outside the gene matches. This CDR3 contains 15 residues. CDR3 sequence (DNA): TGTGCCAGCAGCCCCAGGACAGGGGGACAAGAGACCCAGTACTTC. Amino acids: CASSPRTGGQETQYF.

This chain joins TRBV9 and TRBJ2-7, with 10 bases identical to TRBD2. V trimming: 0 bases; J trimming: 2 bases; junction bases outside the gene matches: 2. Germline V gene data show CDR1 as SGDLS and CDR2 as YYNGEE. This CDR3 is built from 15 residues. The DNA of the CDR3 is TGTGCCAGCAGCGTAGGGCTAGCGGGAGCCTACGAGCAGTACTTC. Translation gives CASSVGLAGAYEQYF.

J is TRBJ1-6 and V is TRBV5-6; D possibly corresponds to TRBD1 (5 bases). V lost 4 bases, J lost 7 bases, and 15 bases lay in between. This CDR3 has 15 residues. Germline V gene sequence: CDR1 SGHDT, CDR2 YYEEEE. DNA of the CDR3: TGTGCCAGCAGCGGGAGGGACCTTAGGAATTCACCCCTCCACTTT. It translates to CASSGRDLRNSPLHF.

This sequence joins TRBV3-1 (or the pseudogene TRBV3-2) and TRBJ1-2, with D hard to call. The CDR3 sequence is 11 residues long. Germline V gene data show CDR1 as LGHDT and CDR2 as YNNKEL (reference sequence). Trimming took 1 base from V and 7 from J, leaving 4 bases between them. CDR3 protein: CASSQGLGYTF. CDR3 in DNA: TGTGCCAGCAGCCAAGGACTTGGCTACACCTTC.

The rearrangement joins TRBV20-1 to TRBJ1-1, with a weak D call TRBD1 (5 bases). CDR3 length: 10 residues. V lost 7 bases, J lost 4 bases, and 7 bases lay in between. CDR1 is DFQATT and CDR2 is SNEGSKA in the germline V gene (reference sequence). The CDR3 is CSGGTTEAFF. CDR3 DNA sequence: TGCAGTGGCGGGACCACTGAAGCTTTCTTT.

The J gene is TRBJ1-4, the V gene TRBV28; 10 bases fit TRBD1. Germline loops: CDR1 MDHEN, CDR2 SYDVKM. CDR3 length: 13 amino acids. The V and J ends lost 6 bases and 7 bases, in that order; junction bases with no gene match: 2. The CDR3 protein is CASRTGGTEKLFF. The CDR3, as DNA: TGTGCCAGCAGGACAGGGGGCACTGAAAAACTGTTTTTT.

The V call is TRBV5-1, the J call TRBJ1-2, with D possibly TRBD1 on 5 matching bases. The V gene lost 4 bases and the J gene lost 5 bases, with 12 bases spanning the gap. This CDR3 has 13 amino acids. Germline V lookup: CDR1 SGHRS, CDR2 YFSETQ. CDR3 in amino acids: CASSPQGAYGYTF. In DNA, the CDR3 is TGCGCCAGCAGCCCGCAGGGTGCTTATGGCTACACCTTC.

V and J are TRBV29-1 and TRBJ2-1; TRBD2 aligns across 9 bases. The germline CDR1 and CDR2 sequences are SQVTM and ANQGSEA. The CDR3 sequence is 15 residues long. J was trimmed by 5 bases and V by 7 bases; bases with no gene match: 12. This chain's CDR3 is CSAGFRLAADNEQFF. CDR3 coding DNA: TGCAGCGCAGGGTTTAGACTAGCGGCCGACAATGAGCAGTTCTTC.

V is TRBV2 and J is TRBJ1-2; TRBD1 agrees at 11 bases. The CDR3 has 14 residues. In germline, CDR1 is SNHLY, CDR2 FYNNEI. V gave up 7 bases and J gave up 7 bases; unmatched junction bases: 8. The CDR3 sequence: CASTIPGTGGGYTF. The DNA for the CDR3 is TGTGCCAGCACCATTCCCGGGACAGGGGGTGGCTACACCTTC.

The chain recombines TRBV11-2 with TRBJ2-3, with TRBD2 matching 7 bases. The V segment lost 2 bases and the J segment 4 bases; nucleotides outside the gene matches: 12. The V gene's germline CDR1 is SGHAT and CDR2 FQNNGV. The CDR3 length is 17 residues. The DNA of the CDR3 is TGTGCCAGCAGCTTAAGTGGATTAGCGGGCGGGGCAGATACGCAGTATTTT. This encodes CASSLSGLAGGADTQYF.

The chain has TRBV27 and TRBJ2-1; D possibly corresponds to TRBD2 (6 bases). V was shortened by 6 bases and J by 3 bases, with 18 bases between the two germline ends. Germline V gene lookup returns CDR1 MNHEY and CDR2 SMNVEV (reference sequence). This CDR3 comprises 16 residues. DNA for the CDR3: TGTGCCAGCAGCCTTTCGAGCGGGTCTCGCTACAATGAGCAGTTCTTC. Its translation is CASSLSSGSRYNEQFF.

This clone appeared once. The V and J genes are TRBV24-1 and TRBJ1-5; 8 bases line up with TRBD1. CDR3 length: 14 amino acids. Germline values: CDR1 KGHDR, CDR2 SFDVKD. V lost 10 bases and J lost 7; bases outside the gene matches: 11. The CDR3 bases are TGTGCCACACGGGGGGCAGGGGGCGACCAGCCCCAGCATTTT. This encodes CATRGAGGDQPQHF.

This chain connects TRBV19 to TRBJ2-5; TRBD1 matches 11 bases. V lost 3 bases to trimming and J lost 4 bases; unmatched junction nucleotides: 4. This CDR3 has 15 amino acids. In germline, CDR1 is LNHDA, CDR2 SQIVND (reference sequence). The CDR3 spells CASSMGQGVGETQYF. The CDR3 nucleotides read TGTGCCAGTAGTATGGGACAGGGGGTAGGAGAGACCCAGTACTTC.

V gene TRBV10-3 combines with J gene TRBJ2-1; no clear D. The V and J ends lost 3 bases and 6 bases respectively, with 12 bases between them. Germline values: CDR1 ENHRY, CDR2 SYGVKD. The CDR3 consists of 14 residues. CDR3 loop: CAISEGISFNEQFF. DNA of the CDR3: TGTGCCATCAGTGAAGGGATTAGTTTCAATGAGCAGTTCTTC.

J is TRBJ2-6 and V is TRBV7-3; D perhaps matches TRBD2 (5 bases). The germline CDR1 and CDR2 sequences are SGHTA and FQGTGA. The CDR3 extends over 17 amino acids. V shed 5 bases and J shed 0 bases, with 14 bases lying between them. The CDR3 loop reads CASSPRGSTSGANVLTF. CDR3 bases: TGTGCCAGCAGCCCCCGAGGGTCTACCTCTGGGGCCAACGTCCTGACTTTC.

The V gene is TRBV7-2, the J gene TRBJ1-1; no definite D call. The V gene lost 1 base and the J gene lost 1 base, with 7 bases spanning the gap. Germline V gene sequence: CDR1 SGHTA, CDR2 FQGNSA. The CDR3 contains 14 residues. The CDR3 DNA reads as TGTGCCAGCAGCTTAGAGGCAGGGAACACTGAAGCTTTCTTT. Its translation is CASSLEAGNTEAFF.

The CDR3 is CASRRTSSYNEQFF. The CDR3 coding sequence is TGTGCCAGCAGACGGACAAGCTCCTACAATGAGCAGTTCTTC. The rearrangement joins TRBV7-9 to TRBJ2-1; D is possibly TRBD1 (5 bases). V was cut by 6 bases and J by 0 bases, with 9 bases left in between. Germline V gene sequence: CDR1 SEHNR, CDR2 FQNEAQ (reference sequence). The CDR3 is 14 amino acids.

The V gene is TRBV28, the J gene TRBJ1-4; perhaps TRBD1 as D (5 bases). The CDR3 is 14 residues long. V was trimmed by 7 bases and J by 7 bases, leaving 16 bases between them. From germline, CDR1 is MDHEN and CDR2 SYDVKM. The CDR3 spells CASTPGGYFEKLFF. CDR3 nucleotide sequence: TGTGCCAGCACCCCTGGGGGTTACTTTGAAAAACTGTTTTTT.

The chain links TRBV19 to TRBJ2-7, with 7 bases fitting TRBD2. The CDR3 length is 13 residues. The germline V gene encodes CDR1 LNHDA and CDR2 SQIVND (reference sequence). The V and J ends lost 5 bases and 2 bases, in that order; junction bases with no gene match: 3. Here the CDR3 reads CASSPGTTYEQYF. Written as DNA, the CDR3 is TGTGCCAGTAGTCCCGGGACTACCTACGAGCAGTACTTC.

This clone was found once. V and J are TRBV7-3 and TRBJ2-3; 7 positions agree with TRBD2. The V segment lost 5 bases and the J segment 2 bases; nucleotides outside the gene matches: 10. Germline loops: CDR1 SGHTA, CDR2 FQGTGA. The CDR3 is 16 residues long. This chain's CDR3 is CASSPRASGHTDTQYF. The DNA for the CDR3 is TGTGCCAGCAGCCCCCGGGCTAGCGGACACACAGATACGCAGTATTTT.

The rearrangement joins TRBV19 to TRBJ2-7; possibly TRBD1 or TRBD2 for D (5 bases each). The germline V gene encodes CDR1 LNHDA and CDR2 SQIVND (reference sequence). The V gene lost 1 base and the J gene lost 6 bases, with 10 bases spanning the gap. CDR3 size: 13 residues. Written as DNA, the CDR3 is TGTGCCAGTAGTATAGGGGGGACCGTCGAGCAGTACTTC. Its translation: CASSIGGTVEQYF.

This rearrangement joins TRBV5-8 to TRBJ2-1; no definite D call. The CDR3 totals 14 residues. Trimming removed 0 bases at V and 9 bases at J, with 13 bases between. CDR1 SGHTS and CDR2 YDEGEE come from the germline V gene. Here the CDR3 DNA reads TGTGCCAGCAGCTTGGCCCGGGCGTTAAGTGAGCAGTTCTTC. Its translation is CASSLARALSEQFF.